What follows describes a single TCR beta chain. Per the original methods: Quantification of nucleated cells was approximated via reference gene primer amplification. Using immunoSEQ multiplex PCR, the repertoire was profiled, and TCRdb retains in-frame clones only, with some absent. That table furnishes V, J and clone size, whereas the DNA furnished D and trimming. The data contain 140,000 or so clones, around 81% of them singletons. The CDR3 has 14 residues. V lost 2 bases to trimming and J lost 3 bases; unmatched junction nucleotides: 2. Germline values: CDR1 KGHDR, CDR2 SFDVKD. The sample originates from a study of blood T cell repertoires in COVID-19. Background on the study: Researchers got acute and convalescent COVID-19 samples from the United States, Italy and Spain. The cDNA or gDNA used as material had been derived from T cells, B-cell-depleted T cells, or PBMCs.

This clonotype was sampled from a human donor in a cohort sampled during active COVID-19. The sequencing input was peripheral blood. The chain carries TRBV24-1 and TRBJ2-5, with 7 bases fitting TRBD2. The CDR3 nucleotides are TGTGCCACCAGTGATTCCCTAGCGGAAGAGACCCAGTACTTC. It is translated as CATSDSLAEETQYF.